This paragraph covers one T cell receptor (beta chain) sequence. The sample is drawn from a study of PD-L1 blockade in urothelial cancer. Study-wide context: At some point between 2014 and 2016 therapy began: atezolizumab 1,200 mg intravenously every 3 weeks. Men with urothelial cancer arising in the bladder made up about 85% of the roughly 29 patients. Median T cell yield per blood sample was over 130,000 cells.

Every PCR was spiked with synthetic TCR analog templates. Data came from immunoSEQ multiplex PCR; TCRdb stores just in-frame clones and leaves some out. The table includes over 100,000 clones, 70% to 85% detected once. Time point meaning: pretreatment peripheral blood. Trimming took off 5 bases at V and 1 base at J, with 11 bases between the two ends. CDR1 and CDR2 (germline): SGHVS, FNYEAQ. This CDR3 comprises 14 residues. The material sequenced was PBMCs, taken around atezolizumab (anti-PD-L1) treatment. This receptor was taken from a man between 45 and 60 years old with urothelial cancer. This sequence joins TRBV7-6 and TRBJ2-5; D is perhaps TRBD2 (6 bases). The DNA for the CDR3 is TGTGCCAGCAGCGCCGGGACTCTCCAAGAGACCCAGTACTTC. This encodes CASSAGTLQETQYF.